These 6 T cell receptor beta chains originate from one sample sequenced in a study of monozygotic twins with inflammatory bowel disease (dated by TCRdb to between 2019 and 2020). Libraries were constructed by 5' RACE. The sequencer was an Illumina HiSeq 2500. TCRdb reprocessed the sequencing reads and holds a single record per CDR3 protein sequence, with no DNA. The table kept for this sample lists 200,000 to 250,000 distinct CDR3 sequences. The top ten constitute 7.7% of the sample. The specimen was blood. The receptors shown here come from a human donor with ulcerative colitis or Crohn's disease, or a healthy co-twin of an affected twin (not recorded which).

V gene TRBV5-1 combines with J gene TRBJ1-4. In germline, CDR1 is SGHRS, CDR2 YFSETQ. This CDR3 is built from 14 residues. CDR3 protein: CASSPGSTNEKLFF.

CDR3 residues: CSITSAYEQYF. The rearrangement links TRBV29-1 to TRBJ2-7. Germline V gene data show CDR1 as SQVTM and CDR2 as ANQGSEA. This CDR3 contains 11 residues.

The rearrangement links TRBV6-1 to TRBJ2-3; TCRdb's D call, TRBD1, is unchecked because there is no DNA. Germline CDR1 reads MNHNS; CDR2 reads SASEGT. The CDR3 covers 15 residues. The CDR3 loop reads CASLRTVFGTDTQYF.

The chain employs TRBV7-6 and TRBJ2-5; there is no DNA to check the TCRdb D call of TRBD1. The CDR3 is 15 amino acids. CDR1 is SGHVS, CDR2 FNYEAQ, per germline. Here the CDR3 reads CASSLRGQSLETQYF.

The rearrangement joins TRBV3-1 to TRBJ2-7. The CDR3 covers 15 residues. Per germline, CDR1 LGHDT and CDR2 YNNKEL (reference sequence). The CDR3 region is CASSRQRQNSYEQYF.

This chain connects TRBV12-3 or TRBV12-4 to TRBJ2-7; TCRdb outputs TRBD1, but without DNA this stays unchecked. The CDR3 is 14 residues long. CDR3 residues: CASSPQVLSYEQYF.